These T cell receptor beta chains were read from a single sample in a study of blood T cell repertoires in COVID-19. Measured with immunoSEQ multiplex PCR; TCRdb has only the in-frame clones, and not every one. The sample includes 300,000 to 450,000 clones, more than 70% seen only once; the top ten take just under 4%. The specimen sequenced was peripheral blood. The source is a woman aged 55-75 years with COVID-19, enrolled during active disease. CDR3s include the opening cysteine and the closing phenylalanine or tryptophan. A D gene is named only where the DNA matches it firmly. Clone size, where shown, is once, few, many, or a class for clones that have expanded.

TRBJ1-5	TRBD1	.	TRBV2	CASSVTGGGNQPQHF	TGTGCCAGCAGTGTGACAGGGGGCGGCAATCAGCCCCAGCATTTT
TRBJ1-2	.	few	TRBV18	CASSPSLEGYTF	TGTGCCAGCTCACCATCTCTGGAGGGCTACACCTTC
TRBJ1-2	.	.	TRBV29-1	CSVEGNSNYGYTF	TGCAGCGTTGAAGGCAACTCTAACTATGGCTACACCTTC
TRBJ1-5	.	.	TRBV29-1	CSAAGGDNQPQHF	TGCAGCGCCGCGGGGGGGGACAATCAGCCCCAGCATTTT
TRBJ1-5	TRBD1	.	TRBV7-8	CASSPGTGDYYSNQPQHF	TGTGCCAGCAGCCCCGGGACAGGGGACTACTATAGCAATCAGCCCCAGCATTTT
TRBJ2-7	TRBD1	.	TRBV5-6	CASSLGLRTGTEQYF	TGTGCCAGCAGCTTGGGGCTTAGGACAGGGACCGAGCAGTACTTC
TRBJ1-5	.	once	TRBV9	CASSVDPHPGSNQPQHF	TGTGCCAGCAGCGTAGATCCCCACCCGGGGAGCAATCAGCCCCAGCATTTT
TRBJ1-5	.	.	TRBV19	CASSAGEYSNQPQHF	TGTGCCAGTAGTGCCGGGGAGTATAGCAATCAGCCCCAGCATTTT
TRBJ2-1	TRBD1	.	TRBV4-1	CASSQGTGEYNEQFF	TGCGCCAGCAGCCAAGGGACAGGGGAGTACAATGAGCAGTTCTTC
TRBJ1-1	.	.	TRBV27	CASSFFDRNTEAFF	TGTGCCAGCAGTTTTTTCGACAGGAACACTGAAGCTTTCTTT
TRBJ1-2	.	.	TRBV6-5	CASSYDRNYGYTF	TGTGCCAGCAGTTATGACAGAAACTATGGCTACACCTTC
TRBJ1-2	.	.	TRBV7-8	CASSLGFNYGYTF	TGTGCCAGCAGCTTGGGCTTCAACTATGGCTACACCTTC
TRBJ2-2	.	.	TRBV27	CASLGTRGIGELFF	TGTGCCAGCCTCGGTACTAGAGGAATCGGGGAGCTGTTTTTT
TRBJ2-1	.	.	TRBV6-5	CASRKTEYNEQFF	TGTGCCAGCAGAAAGACGGAGTACAATGAGCAGTTCTTC
TRBJ1-2	TRBD1	once	TRBV11-2	CASSWDRAYGYTF	TGTGCCAGCAGCTGGGACAGGGCCTATGGCTACACCTTC
TRBJ2-1	TRBD2	.	TRBV28	CASSLRGGGRPKRNEQFF	TGTGCCAGCAGCCTACGGGGGGGAGGCCGTCCTAAACGCAATGAGCAGTTCTTC
TRBJ2-7	TRBD2	.	TRBV6-5	CASTSGGQYEQYF	TGTGCCAGCACTAGCGGGGGCCAGTACGAGCAGTACTTC
TRBJ1-2	.	.	TRBV6-6	CASSPDSSYGYTF	TGTGCCAGCAGTCCGGACAGCAGCTATGGCTACACCTTC
TRBJ2-3	TRBD2	.	TRBV5-1	CASSLMSSGGPDTQYF	TGCGCCAGCAGCTTGATGTCTAGCGGGGGCCCAGATACGCAGTATTTT
TRBJ1-5	.	.	TRBV2	CASAARGNNQPQHF	TGTGCCAGCGCAGCCAGGGGCAACAATCAGCCCCAGCATTTT
TRBJ1-1	TRBD1	.	TRBV4-2	CASSQDRDRMNTEAFF	TGTGCCAGCAGCCAAGATCGGGACAGGATGAACACTGAAGCTTTCTTT
TRBJ1-2	TRBD1	once	TRBV6-5	CASSYSRGQTNYGYTF	TGTGCCAGCAGTTACTCGAGGGGACAGACGAACTATGGCTACACCTTC
TRBJ1-1	TRBD1	few	TRBV3-1/TRBV3-2	CASSQGTGGLNTEAFF	TGTGCCAGCAGCCAGGGGACAGGGGGCCTGAACACTGAAGCTTTCTTT
TRBJ1-1	.	.	TRBV3-1/TRBV3-2	CASSQQGRGTEAFF	TGTGCCAGCAGCCAACAGGGGAGAGGAACTGAAGCTTTCTTT
TRBJ1-1	TRBD1	.	TRBV6-5	CASRSDRGRTEAFF	TGTGCCAGCAGGTCGGACAGGGGGCGAACTGAAGCTTTCTTT
TRBJ2-3	.	.	TRBV6-5	CASRPRVTDTQYF	TGTGCCAGTCGGCCCCGGGTCACAGATACGCAGTATTTT
TRBJ2-1	.	.	TRBV21-1	CASSKGGGSYNEQFF	TGTGCCAGCAGCAAAGGAGGGGGCTCCTACAATGAGCAGTTCTTC
TRBJ1-6	TRBD1	.	TRBV7-2	CASSLLGQNNSPLHF	TGTGCCAGCAGCTTATTGGGACAGAATAATTCACCCCTCCACTTT
TRBJ2-3	TRBD2	.	TRBV5-6	CASNLAGGWDTQYF	TGTGCCAGCAACCTAGCGGGGGGGTGGGATACGCAGTATTTT
TRBJ2-7	.	once	TRBV7-9	CASSLAAGVNEQYF	TGTGCCAGCAGCTTAGCTGCAGGGGTGAACGAGCAGTACTTC
TRBJ1-2	.	once	TRBV28	CASSYLQGGYTF	TGTGCCAGCAGTTACCTCCAGGGCGGCTACACCTTC
TRBJ2-5	.	once	TRBV30	CAWSGGVAETQYF	TGTGCCTGGAGTGGAGGAGTAGCCGAGACCCAGTACTTC
TRBJ2-3	.	.	TRBV28	CASRSRGRDTQYF	TGTGCCAGCAGGTCCAGGGGGAGGGATACGCAGTATTTT
TRBJ2-7	TRBD1	.	TRBV3-1/TRBV3-2	CASSGRDRGYEQYF	TGTGCCAGCAGCGGCCGGGACAGGGGCTACGAGCAGTACTTC
TRBJ1-3	TRBD1	.	TRBV4-1	CASSPWDRDSGNTIYF	TGCGCCAGCAGCCCCTGGGACAGGGACTCTGGAAACACCATATATTTT
TRBJ1-2	.	.	TRBV18	CASSPGSGYGYTF	TGTGCCAGCTCTCCCGGGTCGGGCTATGGCTACACCTTC
TRBJ1-2	TRBD1	.	TRBV5-3	CARSSRGRTRGLDGYTF	TGTGCCAGAAGCTCGCGAGGTAGGACCAGGGGGCTGGATGGCTACACCTTC
TRBJ2-3	TRBD2	.	TRBV10-1	CASSPLAGGPTDTQYF	TGCGCCAGCAGCCCACTAGCGGGGGGGCCCACGGATACGCAGTATTTT
TRBJ1-1	.	.	TRBV18	CASSPYVNTEAFF	TGTGCCAGCTCACCCTATGTGAACACTGAAGCTTTCTTT
TRBJ2-7	.	.	TRBV6-6	CASSYFDGGQNEQYF	TGTGCCAGCAGTTACTTTGACGGGGGGCAAAACGAGCAGTACTTC
TRBJ2-1	TRBD1	.	TRBV5-1	CASSWGTGVSRNNEQFF	TGCGCCAGCAGCTGGGGGACAGGGGTATCGAGGAACAATGAGCAGTTCTTC
TRBJ2-2	TRBD1	.	TRBV12-3/TRBV12-4	CASRGQLTGELFF	TGTGCCAGCAGGGGACAGCTCACCGGGGAGCTGTTTTTT
TRBJ1-2	.	.	TRBV6-6	CASSYEVNYGYTF	TGTGCCAGCAGTTACGAGGTTAACTATGGCTACACCTTC
TRBJ1-1	.	.	TRBV5-1	CASSSRTVLNTEAFF	TGCGCCAGCAGCTCCCGGACAGTTTTAAACACTGAAGCTTTCTTT